This T cell receptor (beta chain) was sequenced for a study of blood T cell repertoires in COVID-19. Methods used by the authors: Estimated nucleated cell counts came from reference gene primer amplification. Data came from immunoSEQ multiplex PCR; TCRdb stores just in-frame clones and leaves some out. The V and J calls and clone size were taken over from that table, and D and trimming were inferred from the DNA. The profile shows 200,000 to 300,000 clones, around 85% of them singletons. Participants spanned ages roughly 18 to 90 years and resided in about two dozen US areas. Cohort allocation depended upon clinical history that participants reported. The CDR3 is 15 residues long. The V gene end was trimmed by 3 bases and the J gene end by 4 bases; junction bases not matched to a gene: 11. Germline values: CDR1 GTSNPN, CDR2 SVGIG (reference sequence).

The TCR originated in a woman in her thirties or forties with acute COVID-19. The chain uses TRBV30 and TRBJ2-7, with 8 positions matching TRBD2. Sequencing input: PBMCs or T cells enriched from blood (not recorded which). The chain's CDR3 is CAWSQPSGRLYEQYF. Written as DNA, the CDR3 is TGTGCCTGGAGCCAACCCAGCGGGAGATTATACGAGCAGTACTTC.